This T cell receptor (beta chain) is drawn from a study of blood T cell repertoires in COVID-19. Data came from immunoSEQ multiplex PCR; TCRdb stores just in-frame clones and leaves some out. The sample lists 220,000 or so clones, approximately 91% occurring once. Trimming took off 5 bases at V and 0 bases at J, with 11 bases between the two ends. CDR1 is LNHDA, CDR2 SQIVND, per germline (reference sequence). This CDR3 contains 15 residues. The chain joins TRBV19 to TRBJ1-5; D remains ambiguous. The sequencing input was peripheral blood. This clonotype was sampled from a man aged 60 to 75 who had recovered from COVID-19. This CDR3 reads CASSGRQVSNQPQHF. The CDR3 DNA reads as TGTGCCAGTAGTGGTCGACAAGTTAGCAATCAGCCCCAGCATTTT.